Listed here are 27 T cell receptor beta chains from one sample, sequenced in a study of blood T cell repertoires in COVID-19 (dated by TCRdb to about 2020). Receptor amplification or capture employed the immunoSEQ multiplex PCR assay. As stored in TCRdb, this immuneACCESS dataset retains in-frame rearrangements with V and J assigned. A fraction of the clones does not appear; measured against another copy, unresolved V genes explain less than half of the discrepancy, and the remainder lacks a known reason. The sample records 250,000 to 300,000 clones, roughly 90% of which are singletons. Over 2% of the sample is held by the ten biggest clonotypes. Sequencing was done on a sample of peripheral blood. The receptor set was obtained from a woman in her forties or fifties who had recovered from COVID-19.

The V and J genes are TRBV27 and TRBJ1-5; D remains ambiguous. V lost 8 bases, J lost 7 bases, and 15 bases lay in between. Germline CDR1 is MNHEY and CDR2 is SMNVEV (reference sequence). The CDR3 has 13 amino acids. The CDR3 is CASGRGGWQPQHF. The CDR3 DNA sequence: TGTGCCAGCGGCCGAGGAGGTTGGCAGCCCCAGCATTTT.

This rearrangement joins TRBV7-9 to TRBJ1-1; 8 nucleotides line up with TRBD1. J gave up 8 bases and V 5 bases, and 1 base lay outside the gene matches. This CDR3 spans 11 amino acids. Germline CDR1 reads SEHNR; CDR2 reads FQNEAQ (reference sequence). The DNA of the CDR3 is TGTGCCAGCAGCCGACAGGGGGAAGCTTTCTTT. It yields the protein CASSRQGEAFF.

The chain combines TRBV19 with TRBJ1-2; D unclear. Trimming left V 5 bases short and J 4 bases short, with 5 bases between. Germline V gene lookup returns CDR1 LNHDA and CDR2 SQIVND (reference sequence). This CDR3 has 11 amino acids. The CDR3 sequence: CASSYSYGYTF. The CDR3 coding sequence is TGTGCCAGTAGTTACTCCTATGGCTACACCTTC.

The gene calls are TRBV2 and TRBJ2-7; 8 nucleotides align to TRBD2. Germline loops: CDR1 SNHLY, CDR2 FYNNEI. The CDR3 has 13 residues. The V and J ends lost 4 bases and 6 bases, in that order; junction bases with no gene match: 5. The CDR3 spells CASSVSGSPEQYF. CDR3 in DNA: TGTGCCAGCAGTGTCAGCGGGAGTCCCGAGCAGTACTTC.

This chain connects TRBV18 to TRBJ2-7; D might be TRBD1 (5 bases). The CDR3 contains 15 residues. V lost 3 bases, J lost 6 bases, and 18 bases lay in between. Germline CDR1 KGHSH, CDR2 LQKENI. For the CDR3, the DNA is TGTGCCAGCTCACCGTGGGCTAGGGGCGCGGCCGAGCAGTACTTC. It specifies CASSPWARGAAEQYF. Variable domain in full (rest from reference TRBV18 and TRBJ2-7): NAGVMQNPRHLVRRRGQEARLRCSPMKGHSHVYWYRQLPEEGLKFMVYLQKENIIDESGMPKERFSAEFPKEGPSILRIQQVVRGDSAAYFCASSPWARGAAEQYFGPGTRLTVT.

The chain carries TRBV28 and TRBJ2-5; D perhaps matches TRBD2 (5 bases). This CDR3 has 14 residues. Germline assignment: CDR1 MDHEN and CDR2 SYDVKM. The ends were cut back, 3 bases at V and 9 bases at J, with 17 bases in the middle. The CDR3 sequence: CASSLRGSPPSQYF. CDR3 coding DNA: TGTGCCAGCAGTTTGCGAGGGAGCCCCCCTTCCCAGTACTTC.

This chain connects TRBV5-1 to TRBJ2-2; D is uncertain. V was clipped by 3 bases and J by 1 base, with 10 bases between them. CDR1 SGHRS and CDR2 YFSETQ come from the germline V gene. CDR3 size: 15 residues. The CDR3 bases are TGCGCCAGCAGCTCCCTTCCGGGGAACACCGGGGAGCTGTTTTTT. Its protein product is CASSSLPGNTGELFF.

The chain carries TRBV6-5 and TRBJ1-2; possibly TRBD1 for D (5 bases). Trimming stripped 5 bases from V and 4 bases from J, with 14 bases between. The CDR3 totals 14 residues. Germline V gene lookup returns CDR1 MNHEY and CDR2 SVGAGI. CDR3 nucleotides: TGTGCCAGCAGTCCCCCTGGGGGGTCCTATGGCTACACCTTC. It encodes CASSPPGGSYGYTF.

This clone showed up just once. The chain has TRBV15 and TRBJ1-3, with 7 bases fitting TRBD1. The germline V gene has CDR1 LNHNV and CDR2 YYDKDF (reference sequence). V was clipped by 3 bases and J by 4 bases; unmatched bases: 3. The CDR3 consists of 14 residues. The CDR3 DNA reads TGTGCCACCAGCAGGCCGGGACAGGGAAACACCATATATTTT. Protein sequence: CATSRPGQGNTIYF. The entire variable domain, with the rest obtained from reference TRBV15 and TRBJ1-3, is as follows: DAMVIQNPRYQVTQFGKPVTLSCSQTLNHNVMYWYQQKSSQAPKLLFHYYDKDFNNEADTPDNFQSRRPNTSFCFLDIRSPGLGDTAMYLCATSRPGQGNTIYFGEGSWLTVV.

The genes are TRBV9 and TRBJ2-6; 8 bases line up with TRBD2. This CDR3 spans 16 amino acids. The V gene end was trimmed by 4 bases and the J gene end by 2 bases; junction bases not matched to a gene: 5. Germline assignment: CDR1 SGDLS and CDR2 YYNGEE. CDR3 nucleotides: TGTGCCAGCAGCTCCCGGGGGGGGGCTGGGGCCAACGTCCTGACTTTC. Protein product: CASSSRGGAGANVLTF.

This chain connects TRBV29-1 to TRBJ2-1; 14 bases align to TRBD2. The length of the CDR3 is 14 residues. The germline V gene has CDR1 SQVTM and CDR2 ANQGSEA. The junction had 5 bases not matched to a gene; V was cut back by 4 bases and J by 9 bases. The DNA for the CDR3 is TGCAGCGTTGCCGGGACTAGCGGGAGAGGTGAGCAGTTCTTC. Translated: CSVAGTSGRGEQFF.

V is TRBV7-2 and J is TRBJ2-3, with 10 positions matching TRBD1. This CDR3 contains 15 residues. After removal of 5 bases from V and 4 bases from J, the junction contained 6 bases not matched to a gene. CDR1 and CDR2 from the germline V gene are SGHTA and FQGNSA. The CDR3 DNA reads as TGTGCCAGCAGCGCTCAGACAGGGGGCGCAGATACGCAGTATTTT. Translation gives CASSAQTGGADTQYF.

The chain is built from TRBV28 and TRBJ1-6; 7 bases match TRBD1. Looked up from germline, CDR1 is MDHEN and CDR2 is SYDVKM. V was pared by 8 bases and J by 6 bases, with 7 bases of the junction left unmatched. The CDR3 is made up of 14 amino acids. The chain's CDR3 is CASAGGTVNSPLHF. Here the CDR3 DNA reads TGTGCCAGCGCAGGGGGGACAGTTAATTCACCCCTCCACTTT.

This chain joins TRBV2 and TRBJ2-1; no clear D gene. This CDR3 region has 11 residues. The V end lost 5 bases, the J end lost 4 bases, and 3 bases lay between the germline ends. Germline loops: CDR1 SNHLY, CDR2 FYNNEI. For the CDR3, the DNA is TGTGCCAGCAGTCGTTACAATGAGCAGTTCTTC. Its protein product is CASSRYNEQFF.

The CDR3 nucleotides are TGTGCCAGCAGCTTAGGGGGGGGGCCCGAAAATACGCAGTATTTT. Translated, it gives CASSLGGGPENTQYF. This chain links TRBV7-9 with TRBJ2-3; a weak D match, TRBD2 (7 bases). Trimming took off 1 base at V and 7 bases at J, with 15 bases between the two ends. The CDR3 spans 15 residues. From germline, CDR1 is SEHNR and CDR2 FQNEAQ (reference sequence).

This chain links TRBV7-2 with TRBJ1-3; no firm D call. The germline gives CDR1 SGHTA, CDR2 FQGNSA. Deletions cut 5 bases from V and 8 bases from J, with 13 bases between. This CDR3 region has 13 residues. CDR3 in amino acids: CASSVSMRDTIYF. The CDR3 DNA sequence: TGTGCCAGCAGCGTCTCCATGAGGGACACCATATATTTT.

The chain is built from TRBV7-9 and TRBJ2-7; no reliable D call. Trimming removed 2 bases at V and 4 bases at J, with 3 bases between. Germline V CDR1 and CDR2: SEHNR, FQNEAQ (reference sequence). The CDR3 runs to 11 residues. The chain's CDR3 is CASSLSYEQYF. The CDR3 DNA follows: TGTGCCAGCAGCTTATCTTACGAGCAGTACTTC.

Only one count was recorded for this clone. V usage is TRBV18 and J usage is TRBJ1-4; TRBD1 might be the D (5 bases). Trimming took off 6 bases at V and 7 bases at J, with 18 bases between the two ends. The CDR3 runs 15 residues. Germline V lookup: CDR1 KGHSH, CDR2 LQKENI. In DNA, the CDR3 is TGTGCCAGCTCCCGAACGGGAGGGGCAAGTGAAAAACTGTTTTTT. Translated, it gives CASSRTGGASEKLFF.

CDR3 in amino acids: CASSQEGASNQPQHF. CDR3 nucleotide sequence: TGTGCCAGCAGCCAAGAGGGCGCTAGCAATCAGCCCCAGCATTTT. The V gene is TRBV4-2, the J gene TRBJ1-5, with D unresolved. Germline CDR1 and CDR2: LGHNA and YNFKEQ. The CDR3 is 15 amino acids. Deletions cut 0 bases from V and 0 bases from J, with 6 bases between.

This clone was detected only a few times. This CDR3 reads CASSSRGIYEQYF. DNA of the CDR3: TGTGCCAGCAGTTCCCGAGGAATCTACGAGCAGTACTTC. The gene calls are TRBV6-2 or TRBV6-3 and TRBJ2-7; the D is unclear. The CDR3 is made up of 13 amino acids. Germline V gene data show CDR1 as MNHEY and CDR2 as SVGEGT. V was clipped by 4 bases and J by 3 bases, with 10 bases between them.

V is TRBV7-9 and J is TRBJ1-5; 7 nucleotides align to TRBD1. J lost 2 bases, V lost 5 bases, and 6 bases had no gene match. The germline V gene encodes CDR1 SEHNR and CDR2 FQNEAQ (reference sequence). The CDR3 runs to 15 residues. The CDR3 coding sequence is TGTGCCAGCAGCCAACAGGGGTTGGGCAATCAGCCCCAGCATTTT. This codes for CASSQQGLGNQPQHF.

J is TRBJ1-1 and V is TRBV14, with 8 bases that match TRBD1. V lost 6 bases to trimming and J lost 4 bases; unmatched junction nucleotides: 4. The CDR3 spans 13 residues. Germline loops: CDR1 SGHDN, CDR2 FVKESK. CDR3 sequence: CASRRTGGTEAFF. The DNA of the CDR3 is TGTGCCAGCAGGAGAACAGGGGGCACTGAAGCTTTCTTT.

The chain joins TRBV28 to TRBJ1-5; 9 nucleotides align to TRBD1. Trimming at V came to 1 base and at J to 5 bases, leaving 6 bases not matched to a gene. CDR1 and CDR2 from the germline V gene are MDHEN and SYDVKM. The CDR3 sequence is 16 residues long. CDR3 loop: CASSLSLGQGHQPQHF. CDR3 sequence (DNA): TGTGCCAGCAGTTTATCCCTAGGACAGGGGCATCAGCCCCAGCATTTT.

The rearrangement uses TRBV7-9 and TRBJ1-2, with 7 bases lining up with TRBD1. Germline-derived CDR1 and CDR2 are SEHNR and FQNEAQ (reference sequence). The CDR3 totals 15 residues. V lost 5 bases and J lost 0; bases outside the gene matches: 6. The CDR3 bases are TGTGCCAGCAGCCCGGACAGGCCCTCTAACTATGGCTACACCTTC. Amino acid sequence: CASSPDRPSNYGYTF.

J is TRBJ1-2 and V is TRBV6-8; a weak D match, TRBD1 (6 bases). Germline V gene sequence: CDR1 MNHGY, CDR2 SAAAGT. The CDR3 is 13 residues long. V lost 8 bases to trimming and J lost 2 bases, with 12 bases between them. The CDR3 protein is CASYWQGNYGYTF. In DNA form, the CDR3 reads TGTGCCAGCTATTGGCAGGGGAACTATGGCTACACCTTC.

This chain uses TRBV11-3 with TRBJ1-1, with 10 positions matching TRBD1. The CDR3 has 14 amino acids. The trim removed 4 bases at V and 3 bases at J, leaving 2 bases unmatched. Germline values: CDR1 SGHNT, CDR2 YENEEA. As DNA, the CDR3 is TGTGCCAGCAGCTATGACAGGGGGCACACTGAAGCTTTCTTT. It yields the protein CASSYDRGHTEAFF.

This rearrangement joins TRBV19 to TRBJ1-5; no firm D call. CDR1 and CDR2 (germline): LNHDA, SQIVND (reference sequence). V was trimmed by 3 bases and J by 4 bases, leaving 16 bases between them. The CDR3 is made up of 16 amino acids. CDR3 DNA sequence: TGTGCCAGTAGTATTAGAGCCCCTAGAGGAAATCAGCCCCAGCATTTT. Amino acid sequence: CASSIRAPRGNQPQHF.